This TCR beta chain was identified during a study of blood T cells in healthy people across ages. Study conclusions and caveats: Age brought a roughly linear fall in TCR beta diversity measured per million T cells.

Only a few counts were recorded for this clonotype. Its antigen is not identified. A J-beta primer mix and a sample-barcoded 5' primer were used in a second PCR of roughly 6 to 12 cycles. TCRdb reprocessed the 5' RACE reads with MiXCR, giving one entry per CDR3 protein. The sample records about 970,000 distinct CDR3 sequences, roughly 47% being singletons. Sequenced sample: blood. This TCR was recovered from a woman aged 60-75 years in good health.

In nucleotides, the CDR3 is TGTGCCAGCAGCGCCCAACTAGCGGGAGGATCAGAGACCCAGTACTTC. Protein sequence: CASSAQLAGGSETQYF. This sequence joins TRBV14 and TRBJ2-5; 12 positions match TRBD2. V dropped 5 bases and J dropped 4; count of bases not matched to a gene: 8. The CDR3 has 16 amino acids. In germline, CDR1 is SGHDN, CDR2 FVKESK. Together with reference TRBV14 and TRBJ2-5, the CDR3 gives the full variable domain: EAGVTQFPSHSVIEKGQTVTLRCDPISGHDNLYWYRRVMGKEIKFLLHFVKESKQDESGMPNNRFLAERTGGTYSTLKVQPAELEDSGVYFCASSAQLAGGSETQYFGPGTRLLVL.